The entry that follows covers one TCR beta chain sequence. As processed by the authors: By means of reference gene primer amplification, nucleated cell counts were estimated. Here immunoSEQ multiplex PCR was the method, and the copy in TCRdb shows in-frame clones only, minus some. V and J calls and clone size are those listed in that table; D and trimming were worked out from the DNA. The repertoire holds about 240,000 clones, with around 90% as singletons. This specimen comes from a study of blood T cell repertoires in COVID-19. Study as a whole: There were acute and convalescent COVID-19 samples, and they came from the United States, Italy and Spain. The cDNA or gDNA used as material had been derived from T cells, B-cell-depleted T cells, or PBMCs.

This CDR3 contains 14 residues. The junction had 6 bases not matched to a gene; V was cut back by 6 bases and J by 2 bases. The germline gives CDR1 MDHEN, CDR2 SYDVKM. This TCR derives from a woman aged 70-85 years with active or convalescent COVID-19. The V call is TRBV28, the J call TRBJ2-7; 8 bases fit TRBD1. Sequenced: peripheral blood. The CDR3 region is CASRYPGQAYEQYF. The CDR3 DNA reads as TGTGCCAGCAGGTACCCGGGACAGGCCTACGAGCAGTACTTC.